This TCR beta chain was documented in a study of early T cells in non-severe SARS-CoV-2 infection. MiXCR, run by TCRdb on the 5' RACE reads, gives a single entry per CDR3 protein. Found here are around 77,000 distinct CDR3 sequences, 10% of them singletons; the top ten hold approximately 8%. The CDR3 spans 12 residues. The V gene lost 6 bases and the J gene lost 4 bases, with 7 bases spanning the gap. Germline V gives CDR1 SNHLY, CDR2 FYNNEI. Only a few counts were recorded for this clonotype. V gene TRBV2 combines with J gene TRBJ1-5; D gene unclear. The specimen was whole blood, collected at baseline. This TCR came from an adult who was a healthcare worker with PCR-confirmed SARS-CoV-2 infection or an uninfected control (not recorded which). The CDR3 DNA is TGTGCCAGCAGGGGAATAAATCAGCCCCAGCATTTT. It is translated as CASRGINQPQHF.